This TCR beta chain was identified in a study of blood T cells in healthy people across ages (dated by TCRdb to about 2015). Regarding the research as a whole: Template switching captured roughly one uniquely barcoded TCR beta cDNA molecule per two T cells in model experiments. Two additional independent replicas of 1 million unique cDNA reads from the same blood draw were analyzed for two donors (one aged 18 to 29 and one aged 80 or older). The donors were divided into four age groups: young (average around 15 years), middle-aged (over 35), aged (approximately 62) and long-lived (about 84). To avoid experimental bias, donors of different ages were randomly spread across the sequencing lanes. To track age-related changes in TCR beta repertoire diversity, the study relied on deep sequencing normalized with unique cDNA molecular identifiers. The research as a whole found: The long-lived group showed more naive CD4+ T cells, fewer expanded clones and increased TCR diversity than the aged group, suggesting age selection. There was a strong correlation between observed TCR beta diversity and the percentage of naive T cells measured by flow cytometry. Because the CMV infection status of the donors was unknown, age-related changes in expanded clonotypes may potentially have been confounded. Bulk unsorted PBMC profiling prevented conclusive comparison of naive and antigen-experienced compartments. Observed TCR beta diversity per million T cells fell roughly linearly with age, and a significant reduction was already apparent by age about 36. Estimates of total diversity from one million sequenced T cells were regarded as lower bounds and underestimates.

A word on this clonotype: Its antigen remains unidentified. No much larger clonotype is one base removed from it; base qualities were not supplied.

Donors were a few dozen systemically healthy Caucasian individuals from Russia aged 6 to 90 years. Around 9.9 milliliters of peripheral blood were collected from each donor into EDTA-treated Vacutainer tubes. Ficoll-Paque density-gradient centrifugation was used to isolate PBMCs, with at least 7 million obtained per sample. Trizol reagent was used to extract total RNA from PBMCs, with at least 5 micrograms per sample. The percentages of naive CD45RAhigh/CD27high T cells were determined by flow cytometry on a PBMC aliquot from every donor. The junction shows trimming of 2 bases on V and 8 bases on J, plus 6 bases between the germline ends. The germline V gene encodes CDR1 SNHLY and CDR2 FYNNEI. The CDR3 runs 11 residues from the cysteine to the phenylalanine. Solely the CDR3 DNA is kept, with 33 bases framed from the first base. Receptor libraries were prepared by 5' RACE. Data came from an Illumina HiSeq 2500. A second 7 to 11 cycle PCR used a sample-barcoded 5' primer and a J-beta primer mix. A template-switch 5' adaptor carrying 12 random nucleotides introduced a unique molecular identifier onto each TCR beta cDNA molecule. Each sample yielded at least 2.5 million CDR3-containing paired-end reads. The Mint cDNA synthesis kit, primed by a TRBC-specific oligonucleotide, was used to synthesize first-strand cDNA from all RNA. Following uracil-DNA glycosylase treatment, all cDNA underwent a first 18-cycle PCR with the universal primers M1SS and BC2_uni_R. The source study handled its data this way. Each sample was normalized by randomly selecting 1 million high-quality reads, each carrying a distinct molecular identifier. Instead of being binned into consensus sequences, reads with shared molecular identifiers were discarded. CDR3 identification, clonotype clustering and error correction used MiTCR with a Q25 quality threshold and the strictest error-elimination algorithm. A nonparametric unseen species model with Euler transformation was used to estimate a lower bound on total TCR beta diversity. In TCRdb, the public reads were trimmed at Q25 with fastp and aligned with MiXCR, with productive beta chains retained. When rows share a CDR3 protein, they turn into one entry using the most common DNA and genes. What appears here as the V and J calls and clone size reflects TCRdb's work, not the paper's. The sample profile shows 850,000 to 950,000 distinct CDR3 sequences; roughly 26% of them were found once. In total, the top ten clones hold approximately 15% of the sample.

What was sequenced was blood. The clonotype originates from a woman aged 80 or over in good health. Recombination connected TRBV2 to TRBJ1-1; the D gene lacks a confident call. The CDR3 region reads CASSERVEAFF. The nucleotides are TGTGCCAGCAGTGAAAGGGTAGAAGCTTTCTTT.